This TCR beta chain is from a study of blood T cells in healthy people across ages. Primed by a sample-barcoded 5' primer and a J-beta primer mix, a second PCR proceeded for about 6 to 11 cycles. MiXCR was run by TCRdb on the 5' RACE reads, yielding one entry per CDR3 protein. The table lists about 930,000 distinct CDR3 sequences, roughly 29% of them singletons. Details on this clonotype: The antigen is not known.

Points from the study as a whole: In the absence of known donor CMV status, changes in expanded clonotypes were possibly confounded. Naive CD4+ cell counts and diversity both ran higher in long-lived than in aged donors.

The data also belong to a second study, concerning T cells of mothers and their children.

Sequencing input: blood. The sequence came from a woman aged 40 to 49 in good health.

The CDR3 DNA reads TGTGCCAGCAGCCCTCTGGTTACTAGCGGGGGTTTCAACAATGAGCAGTTCTTC. Its translation is CASSPLVTSGGFNNEQFF. This rearrangement joins TRBV11-2 to TRBJ2-1, with TRBD2 matching over 11 bases. Germline V gene lookup returns CDR1 SGHAT and CDR2 FQNNGV. V lost 5 bases, J lost 5 bases, and 14 bases stayed unmatched. CDR3 size: 18 residues. The entire variable domain, with the rest obtained from reference TRBV11-2 and TRBJ2-1, is as follows: EAGVAQSPRYKIIEKRQSVAFWCNPISGHATLYWYQQILGQGPKLLIQFQNNGVVDDSQLPKDRFSAERLKGVDSTLKIQPAKLEDSAVYLCASSPLVTSGGFNNEQFFGPGTRLTVL.